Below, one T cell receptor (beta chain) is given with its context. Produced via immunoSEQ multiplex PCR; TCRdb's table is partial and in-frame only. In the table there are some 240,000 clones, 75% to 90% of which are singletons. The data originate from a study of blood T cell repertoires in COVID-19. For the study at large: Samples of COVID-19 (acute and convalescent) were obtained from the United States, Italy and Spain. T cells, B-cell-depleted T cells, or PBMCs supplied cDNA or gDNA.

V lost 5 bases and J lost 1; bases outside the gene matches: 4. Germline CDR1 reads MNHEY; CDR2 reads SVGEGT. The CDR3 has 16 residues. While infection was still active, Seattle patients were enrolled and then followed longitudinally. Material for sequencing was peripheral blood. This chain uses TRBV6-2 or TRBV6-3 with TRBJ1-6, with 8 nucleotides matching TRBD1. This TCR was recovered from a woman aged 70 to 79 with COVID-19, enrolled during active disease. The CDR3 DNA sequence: TGTGCCAGCAGTAGACAGGGGATGTCCTATAATTCACCCCTCCACTTT. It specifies CASSRQGMSYNSPLHF.